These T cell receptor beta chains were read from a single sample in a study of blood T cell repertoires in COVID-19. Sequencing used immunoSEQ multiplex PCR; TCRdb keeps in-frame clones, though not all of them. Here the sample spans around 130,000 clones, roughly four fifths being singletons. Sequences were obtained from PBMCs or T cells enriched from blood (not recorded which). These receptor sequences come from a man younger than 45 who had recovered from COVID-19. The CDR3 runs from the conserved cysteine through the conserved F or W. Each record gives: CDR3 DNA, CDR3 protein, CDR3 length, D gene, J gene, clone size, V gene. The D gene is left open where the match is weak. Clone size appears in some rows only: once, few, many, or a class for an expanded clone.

cdr3_nt: TGTGCCAGCAGCTCCAGGGGTGGTGAGCAGTTCTTC
cdr3_aa: CASSSRGGEQFF
cdr3_length: 12
d_call: -
j_call: TRBJ2-1
clone_size: once
v_call: TRBV11-3

cdr3_nt: TGTGCCAGCAGTTACCACTATAGCGGGGAAGAGACCCAGTACTTC
cdr3_aa: CASSYHYSGEETQYF
cdr3_length: 15
d_call: TRBD2
j_call: TRBJ2-5
clone_size: few
v_call: TRBV6-5

cdr3_nt: TGTGCCAGCAGTAGACAGGGAGATAATTCACCCCTCCACTTT
cdr3_aa: CASSRQGDNSPLHF
cdr3_length: 14
d_call: TRBD1
j_call: TRBJ1-6
clone_size: -
v_call: TRBV9

cdr3_nt: TGTGCTAGTGGTCGACTAGCCACAGATACGCAGTATTTT
cdr3_aa: CASGRLATDTQYF
cdr3_length: 13
d_call: TRBD2
j_call: TRBJ2-3
clone_size: few
v_call: TRBV12-5

cdr3_nt: TGTGCCAGCAGCAGGAGGGGGACAGCTAGCACAGATACGCAGTATTTT
cdr3_aa: CASSRRGTASTDTQYF
cdr3_length: 16
d_call: -
j_call: TRBJ2-3
clone_size: few
v_call: TRBV5-6

cdr3_nt: TGTGCCAGCAGCTTAGGGTATTCGAGGGGGACCACTGAAGCTTTCTTT
cdr3_aa: CASSLGYSRGTTEAFF
cdr3_length: 16
d_call: -
j_call: TRBJ1-1
clone_size: -
v_call: TRBV7-2

cdr3_nt: TGCGCCAGCAGCTTGACGGCAGGGAATGGGCCACCCCTCCACTTT
cdr3_aa: CASSLTAGNGPPLHF
cdr3_length: 15
d_call: -
j_call: TRBJ1-6
clone_size: -
v_call: TRBV5-1

cdr3_nt: TGTGCCAGCAGTGGACTAAAAGAAAATCAGCCCCAGCATTTT
cdr3_aa: CASSGLKENQPQHF
cdr3_length: 14
d_call: -
j_call: TRBJ1-5
clone_size: -
v_call: TRBV2

cdr3_nt: TGTGCCAGCAGCCAACCCGGACAGGGGGCAGTTGAGACCCAGTACTTC
cdr3_aa: CASSQPGQGAVETQYF
cdr3_length: 16
d_call: TRBD1
j_call: TRBJ2-5
clone_size: -
v_call: TRBV4-2

cdr3_nt: TGTGCCAGTAGTAACCAGTTCGCGAACACCGGGGAGCTGTTTTTT
cdr3_aa: CASSNQFANTGELFF
cdr3_length: 15
d_call: -
j_call: TRBJ2-2
clone_size: -
v_call: TRBV19

cdr3_nt: TGTGCCAGTAGTAGGGGGGCCGGGACAGGGACAACTGAAGCTTTCTTT
cdr3_aa: CASSRGAGTGTTEAFF
cdr3_length: 16
d_call: TRBD1
j_call: TRBJ1-1
clone_size: few
v_call: TRBV19

cdr3_nt: TGTGCCAGCAGTTTATGGTTAGCGGGAGGAGCAGATACGCAGTATTTT
cdr3_aa: CASSLWLAGGADTQYF
cdr3_length: 16
d_call: TRBD2
j_call: TRBJ2-3
clone_size: -
v_call: TRBV7-9

cdr3_nt: TGTGCCAGCAGCCCTCTCCCGGGACAGTCTTCCTACGAGCAGTACTTC
cdr3_aa: CASSPLPGQSSYEQYF
cdr3_length: 16
d_call: TRBD1
j_call: TRBJ2-7
clone_size: -
v_call: TRBV7-2

cdr3_nt: TGTGCCAGTAGTATTCGAGATACGCAGTATTTT
cdr3_aa: CASSIRDTQYF
cdr3_length: 11
d_call: -
j_call: TRBJ2-3
clone_size: -
v_call: TRBV19

cdr3_nt: TGTGCCAGCAGTTACGGGGAGACTGAAGCTTTCTTT
cdr3_aa: CASSYGETEAFF
cdr3_length: 12
d_call: -
j_call: TRBJ1-1
clone_size: -
v_call: TRBV6-5

cdr3_nt: TGTGCCAGCAGCCAGACCCTCGGGACAGGAATATTGGGAGAGACCCAGTACTTC
cdr3_aa: CASSQTLGTGILGETQYF
cdr3_length: 18
d_call: TRBD1
j_call: TRBJ2-5
clone_size: -
v_call: TRBV7-9

cdr3_nt: TGTGCCAGCAGCTTGGCCTCAGGGTACGAGCAGTTCTTC
cdr3_aa: CASSLASGYEQFF
cdr3_length: 13
d_call: -
j_call: TRBJ2-1
clone_size: -
v_call: TRBV5-7

cdr3_nt: TGTGCCAGCAGCTCCAACCAGGTTTACGAAAAACTGTTTTTT
cdr3_aa: CASSSNQVYEKLFF
cdr3_length: 14
d_call: -
j_call: TRBJ1-4
clone_size: -
v_call: TRBV7-8

cdr3_nt: TGTGCCAGTAGTATAGTCGGGACAGTAGACAGTCAAATTCGGCCCCAGCATTTT
cdr3_aa: CASSIVGTVDSQIRPQHF
cdr3_length: 18
d_call: TRBD1
j_call: TRBJ1-5
clone_size: once
v_call: TRBV19

cdr3_nt: TGTGCCAGCAGCTTATCGGTGTCAGGCCTTGAAGGCTACACCTTC
cdr3_aa: CASSLSVSGLEGYTF
cdr3_length: 15
d_call: -
j_call: TRBJ1-2
clone_size: -
v_call: TRBV11-2

cdr3_nt: TGTGCCAGCAGCCCCGGACAGATTGCAACTAATGAAAAACTGTTTTTT
cdr3_aa: CASSPGQIATNEKLFF
cdr3_length: 16
d_call: -
j_call: TRBJ1-4
clone_size: -
v_call: TRBV11-2

cdr3_nt: TGTGCCAGCAGTGATCCCCTCCAAGAGACCCAGTACTTC
cdr3_aa: CASSDPLQETQYF
cdr3_length: 13
d_call: -
j_call: TRBJ2-5
clone_size: -
v_call: TRBV2

cdr3_nt: TGTGCCAGCAGTGACCTCAGGGGGAACACTGAAGCTTTCTTT
cdr3_aa: CASSDLRGNTEAFF
cdr3_length: 14
d_call: -
j_call: TRBJ1-1
clone_size: -
v_call: TRBV6-1

cdr3_nt: TGTGCCAGCAGCTGGGGAGCGGGAGCTGAAGCTTTCTTT
cdr3_aa: CASSWGAGAEAFF
cdr3_length: 13
d_call: -
j_call: TRBJ1-1
clone_size: -
v_call: TRBV7-2

cdr3_nt: TGTGCCAGCAGCTGGAGCGGGAGTTACGAAGAGACCCAGTACTTC
cdr3_aa: CASSWSGSYEETQYF
cdr3_length: 15
d_call: TRBD2
j_call: TRBJ2-5
clone_size: once
v_call: TRBV5-6

cdr3_nt: TGTGCCAGCAGTGGGCTTAGCAATCAGCCCCAGCATTTT
cdr3_aa: CASSGLSNQPQHF
cdr3_length: 13
d_call: -
j_call: TRBJ1-5
clone_size: -
v_call: TRBV2

cdr3_nt: TGTGCCAGCTCATCAAGAGGCCTTGGGAACACTGAAGCTTTCTTT
cdr3_aa: CASSSRGLGNTEAFF
cdr3_length: 15
d_call: -
j_call: TRBJ1-1
clone_size: once
v_call: TRBV18

cdr3_nt: TGCGCCAGCAGCCTTGACAGGGGTAAAGAGACCCAGTACTTC
cdr3_aa: CASSLDRGKETQYF
cdr3_length: 14
d_call: TRBD1
j_call: TRBJ2-5
clone_size: -
v_call: TRBV5-1

cdr3_nt: TGTGCCAGCAGTAGGGCGGGCCTTAACTATGGCTACACCTTC
cdr3_aa: CASSRAGLNYGYTF
cdr3_length: 14
d_call: -
j_call: TRBJ1-2
clone_size: few
v_call: TRBV28

cdr3_nt: TGTGCCAGCAGTAGACAGGAGCGCAGCAATCAGCCCCAGCATTTT
cdr3_aa: CASSRQERSNQPQHF
cdr3_length: 15
d_call: -
j_call: TRBJ1-5
clone_size: -
v_call: TRBV6-5